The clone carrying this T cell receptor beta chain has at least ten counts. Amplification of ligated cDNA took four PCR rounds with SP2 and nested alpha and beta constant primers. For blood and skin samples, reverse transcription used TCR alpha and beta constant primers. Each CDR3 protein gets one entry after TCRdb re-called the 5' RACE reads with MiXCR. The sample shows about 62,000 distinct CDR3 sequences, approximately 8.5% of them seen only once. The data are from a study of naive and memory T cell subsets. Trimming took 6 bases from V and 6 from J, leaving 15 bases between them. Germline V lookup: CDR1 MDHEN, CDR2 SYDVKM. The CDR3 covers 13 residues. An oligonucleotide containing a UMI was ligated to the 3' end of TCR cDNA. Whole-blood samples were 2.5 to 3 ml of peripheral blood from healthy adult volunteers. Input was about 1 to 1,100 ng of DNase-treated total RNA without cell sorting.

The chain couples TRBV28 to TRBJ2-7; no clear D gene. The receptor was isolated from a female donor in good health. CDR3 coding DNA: TGTGCCAGCAGCTATCCAGGCCTCAGCGAGCAGTACTTC. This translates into CASSYPGLSEQYF. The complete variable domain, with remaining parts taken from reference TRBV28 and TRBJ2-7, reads DVKVTQSSRYLVKRTGEKVFLECVQDMDHENMFWYRQDPGLGLRLIYFSYDVKMKEKGDIPEGYSVSREKKERFSLILESASTNQTSMYLCASSYPGLSEQYFGPGTRLTVT.